This TCR beta chain stems from a study of Ad26.COV2.S vaccination and SARS-CoV-2 variants. Study context: COV1001, an Ad26.COV2.S trial, supplied this vaccine-arm donor.

Generated by immunoSEQ multiplex PCR, the TCRdb table keeps only in-frame clones and is missing some. The table shows some 240,000 clones, with 70% to 90% occurring only once. The CDR3 length is 13 residues. V was pared by 3 bases and J by 8 bases, with 6 bases of the junction left unmatched. Germline CDR1 SNHLY, CDR2 FYNNEI. Treatment defined: roughly 20 received Ad26.COV2.S at low or high dose, single or two shots; roughly five received placebo; per-sample allocation not given. Material that was analyzed had been drawn on day 63 after the first vaccine or placebo injection. The sample in question was peripheral blood, obtained in a trial of Ad26.COV2.S vaccine versus placebo. This chain joins TRBV2 and TRBJ1-2; 7 bases fit TRBD1. This TCR came from a person aged 18 to 65 who received the Ad26.COV2.S COVID-19 vaccine or a placebo. CDR3 nucleotides: TGTGCCAGCAGTGAGGCCAGGGGGGTCGGCTACACCTTC. Protein sequence: CASSEARGVGYTF.